Listed below are T cell receptor beta chains from one sample, sequenced in a study of cytomegalovirus exposure and HLA in healthy donors. Assay used: immunoSEQ multiplex PCR; TCRdb lists only in-frame clones, some missing. The sample holds fewer than 350,000 clones, 88% seen once. Sequenced material: PBMCs. The source is a woman in her late teens or twenties in good health and CMV-seronegative. Both conserved end residues are part of each CDR3. The order of the fields is J gene, CDR3 length, D gene, clone size, V gene, CDR3 DNA, CDR3 protein. A D gene is named only where the DNA matches it firmly. Clone size is given for some rows only: seen once, a few or many times, or a class if the clone is expanded.

TRBJ1-1,13,-,-,TRBV18,TGTGCCAGCTCACCGGGGAGAGGAACTGAAGCTTTCTTT,CASSPGRGTEAFF
TRBJ1-4,16,-,-,TRBV6-6,TGTGCCAGCAGTCGACTTCGTAAGATCGATGGTGAAAAACTGTTTTTT,CASSRLRKIDGEKLFF
TRBJ2-7,15,-,once,TRBV28,TGTGCCAGCAGCCCGGTGAAGGAGAGCTCCTACGAGCAGTACTTC,CASSPVKESSYEQYF
TRBJ1-2,13,-,-,TRBV6-4,TGTGCCAGCCCCGGGACATCCTCGTATGGCTACACCTTC,CASPGTSSYGYTF
TRBJ2-3,15,TRBD1,-,TRBV5-1,TGCGCCAGCCGTAGACAGGGGGCGATTACAGATACGCAGTATTTT,CASRRQGAITDTQYF
TRBJ2-1,12,-,-,TRBV10-3,TGTGCCATCAGTCTATCGAACAATGAGCAGTTCTTC,CAISLSNNEQFF
TRBJ2-5,16,-,-,TRBV7-4,TGTGCCAGCAGCTTAAGTCCCGCAGGAACCCCAGAGACCCAGTACTTC,CASSLSPAGTPETQYF
TRBJ2-3,17,TRBD2,-,TRBV11-2,TGTGCCAGCAGCTTAAGACTAGCGGGAGGGGACCCAGATACGCAGTATTTT,CASSLRLAGGDPDTQYF
TRBJ1-5,13,-,-,TRBV27,TGTGCCAGCAGTTCTCGCCGACATGTGTCCCAGCATTTT,CASSSRRHVSQHF
TRBJ2-5,15,TRBD1,-,TRBV7-2,TGTGCCAGCAGCTTAAAATGGACAGGGCATGAGACCCAGTACTTC,CASSLKWTGHETQYF
TRBJ2-2,17,-,-,TRBV11-2,TGTGCCAGCAGACACTTAAGGGGGAGAGCCGGTGGCGGGGAGCTGTTTTTT,CASRHLRGRAGGGELFF
TRBJ2-1,17,TRBD2,-,TRBV4-2,TGTGCCAGCAGCCAAGATCTGAGCGGGAGTTCCTACAATGAGCAGTTCTTC,CASSQDLSGSSYNEQFF
TRBJ2-7,15,-,-,TRBV6-5,TGTGCCAGCAGTTTTATGGCCAGGGGTGAAGATGTGCAGTACTTC,CASSFMARGEDVQYF
TRBJ2-1,14,-,-,TRBV9,TGTGCCAGCAGCGCCGTCCCAGTCCCCCATGAGCAGTTCTTC,CASSAVPVPHEQFF
TRBJ2-7,16,-,-,TRBV10-3,TGTGCCATCAGTGAGTCGGGGCGTCACCTCTCCTACGAGCAGTACTTC,CAISESGRHLSYEQYF
TRBJ2-1,15,-,-,TRBV27,TGTGCCAGCAGTTCCCCGGCGGGGGCGCGATATGAGCAGTTCTTC,CASSSPAGARYEQFF
TRBJ1-4,17,TRBD1,once,TRBV5-4,TGTGCCAGCAGCCCGGGACAGGGGGCGGGGGATAATGAAAAACTGTTTTTT,CASSPGQGAGDNEKLFF
TRBJ2-1,16,TRBD2,-,TRBV5-4,TGTGCCAGCAGCTCACCGACTAGCGGGAGGGCGAATGAGCAGTTCTTC,CASSSPTSGRANEQFF
TRBJ1-1,13,TRBD1,-,TRBV19,TGTGCCAGCGAGACAGGGATGAACACTGAAGCTTTCTTT,CASETGMNTEAFF
TRBJ2-3,10,-,-,TRBV20-1,TGCAGTGCTAGACAAGCTACGCAGTATTTT,CSARQATQYF
TRBJ2-3,15,TRBD2,-,TRBV10-2,TGCGCCAGCAGCTCTTCTAGCGGGTTGACAGATACGCAGTATTTT,CASSSSSGLTDTQYF
TRBJ2-2,13,-,-,TRBV28,TGTGCCAGCGGGAGAGGGAGCACCGGGGAGCTGTTTTTT,CASGRGSTGELFF
TRBJ2-6,19,-,once,TRBV4-1,TGCGCCAGCAGCCAGTTTATTACAGGGTCTTTGTCGGGGGCCAACGTCCTGACTTTC,CASSQFITGSLSGANVLTF
TRBJ1-2,16,-,-,TRBV6-1,TGTGCCAGCAGTGAAGCGAGGTTTCGGGTCGCTTATGGCTACACCTTC,CASSEARFRVAYGYTF
TRBJ1-1,12,-,once,TRBV28,TGTGCCAGCAGACCGACAGTAAATGAAGCTTTCTTT,CASRPTVNEAFF
TRBJ2-7,12,-,-,TRBV28,TGTGCCAGCAGCCCACTAGCCTACGAGCAGTACTTC,CASSPLAYEQYF
TRBJ2-1,16,-,-,TRBV4-1,TGCGCCAGCAGCTCGCGGGATATCAGCTCCTACAATGAGCAGTTCTTC,CASSSRDISSYNEQFF
TRBJ2-7,14,-,-,TRBV6-1,TGTGCCAGCAGTGAACGCTTAGGGGGCTACGAGCAGTACTTC,CASSERLGGYEQYF
TRBJ2-1,16,TRBD2,-,TRBV9,TGTGCCAGCAGCTACGCTAGCGGGAGGGAGAGGGATGAGCAGTTCTTC,CASSYASGRERDEQFF
TRBJ2-1,13,TRBD1,-,TRBV4-1,TGCGCCAGCAGTCTGGGGACAGGGGATGAGCAGTTCTTC,CASSLGTGDEQFF
TRBJ1-1,12,TRBD1,-,TRBV7-2,TGTGCCAGCAATAACGACAGGGCTGAGGTTTTCTTT,CASNNDRAEVFF
TRBJ2-1,15,-,-,TRBV7-8,TGTGCCAGCAGCTTAGTCGGGGAGTATATCTATGAGCAGTTCTTC,CASSLVGEYIYEQFF
TRBJ2-1,13,TRBD2,-,TRBV9,TGTGCCAGCAGCCTAGCGGGAGGGAATGAGCAGTTCTTC,CASSLAGGNEQFF
TRBJ2-7,16,TRBD1,-,TRBV4-1,TGCGCCAGCAGCCAAGCGCCGGGACAGGGTATCCACGAGCAGTACTTC,CASSQAPGQGIHEQYF
TRBJ1-1,14,TRBD1,once,TRBV10-3,TGTGCCATCAGTCAAACAGGGGCCGGCACTGAAGCTTTCTTT,CAISQTGAGTEAFF
TRBJ2-7,15,-,-,TRBV4-1,TGCGCCAGCAGCCAAGCTGCCGGGGGAACCTACGAGCAGTACTTC,CASSQAAGGTYEQYF
TRBJ2-5,15,TRBD2,few,TRBV9,TGTGCCAGCAGCGTAGATGCGGGAGTAGGAGAGACCCAGTACTTC,CASSVDAGVGETQYF
TRBJ2-5,15,TRBD1,-,TRBV19,TGTGCCAGTAGTAGAAGGACAGGGGGCGCGGAGACCCAGTACTTC,CASSRRTGGAETQYF
TRBJ2-3,14,-,-,TRBV5-1,TGCGCCAGCAGCGTGGACACAGGCGCAGATACGCAGTATTTT,CASSVDTGADTQYF
TRBJ2-1,16,-,-,TRBV2,TGTGCCAGCAGTGAAGAAAATAGCGGATACTACAATGAGCAGTTCTTC,CASSEENSGYYNEQFF
TRBJ1-1,13,-,-,TRBV10-3,TGTGCCATCACTGATACGGGGAACACTGAAGCTTTCTTT,CAITDTGNTEAFF
TRBJ2-7,18,-,-,TRBV30,TGTGCCTGGAGTGTATTTGAGTTCGGGCTAGCGTCTACCTACGAGCAGTACTTC,CAWSVFEFGLASTYEQYF
TRBJ1-1,17,TRBD1,-,TRBV5-6,TGTGCCAGCAGCTTGGCTCAGAAAGCAGGGGGCCGTAGGAAAACTTTCTTT,CASSLAQKAGGRRKTFF
TRBJ2-7,13,-,-,TRBV28,TGTGCCAGCGGCGCGGGATGGTTAAAAGAGCAGTACTTC,CASGAGWLKEQYF
TRBJ1-2,14,TRBD1,-,TRBV10-2,TGCGCCAGCAACCCCGGGACAGGGAACTATGGCTACACCTTC,CASNPGTGNYGYTF
TRBJ1-5,16,-,once,TRBV28,TGTGCCAGCAGTTTATACGGAGGAGGCAGCAATCAGCCCCAGCATTTT,CASSLYGGGSNQPQHF
TRBJ1-5,14,TRBD1,-,TRBV10-3,TGTGCCACGGAGAGGACAGGGCGAGGTCAGCCCCAGCATTTT,CATERTGRGQPQHF
TRBJ2-6,15,-,-,TRBV9,TGTGCCAGCAGCCCCTGGCACTCTGGGGCCAACGTCCTGACTTTC,CASSPWHSGANVLTF
TRBJ2-7,14,-,-,TRBV27,TGTGCCAGCAGTTTTGGTGGACAGTCCTACGAGCAGTACTTC,CASSFGGQSYEQYF
TRBJ1-6,14,TRBD1,-,TRBV18,TGTGCCAGCTCACCGGGACAGGGTAATTCACCCCTCCACTTT,CASSPGQGNSPLHF
TRBJ2-5,14,TRBD1,-,TRBV29-1,TGCAGCGGGGGGACAGGGGGAATTGTAGAGACCCAGTACTTC,CSGGTGGIVETQYF
TRBJ2-7,14,-,-,TRBV6-1,TGTGCCAGCAGAGGCGGCGGGTACTCCTACGAGCAGTACTTC,CASRGGGYSYEQYF
TRBJ2-3,18,TRBD2,-,TRBV18,TGTGCCAGCTCACCGGGACTAGCGGGAGGACGTCGCACAGATACGCAGTATTTT,CASSPGLAGGRRTDTQYF
TRBJ1-1,15,TRBD1,-,TRBV7-8,TGTGCCAGCAGCCCGAGGACAGGGCTGCGCACTGAAGCTTTCTTT,CASSPRTGLRTEAFF
TRBJ1-3,15,-,-,TRBV9,TGTGCCAGCAGCGGCCAAACGGGGGCTGGAAACACCATATATTTT,CASSGQTGAGNTIYF